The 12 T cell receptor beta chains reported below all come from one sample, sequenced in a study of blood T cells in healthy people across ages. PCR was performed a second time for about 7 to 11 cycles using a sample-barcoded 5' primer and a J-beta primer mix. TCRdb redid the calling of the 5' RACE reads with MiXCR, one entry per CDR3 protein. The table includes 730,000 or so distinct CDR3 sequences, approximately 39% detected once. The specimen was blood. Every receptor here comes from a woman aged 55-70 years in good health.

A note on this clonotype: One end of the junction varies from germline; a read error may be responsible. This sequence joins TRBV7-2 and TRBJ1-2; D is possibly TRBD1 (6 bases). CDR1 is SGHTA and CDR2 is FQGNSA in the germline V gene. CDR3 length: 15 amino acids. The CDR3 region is CAGSFTRDKNYGYTF. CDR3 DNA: TGTGCCGGCAGCTTCACCCGGGACAAGAACTATGGCTACACCTTC.

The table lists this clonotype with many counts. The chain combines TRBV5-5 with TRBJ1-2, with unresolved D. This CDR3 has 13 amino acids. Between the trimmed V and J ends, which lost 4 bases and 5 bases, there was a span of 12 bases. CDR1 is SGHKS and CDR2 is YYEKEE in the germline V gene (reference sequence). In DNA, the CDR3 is TGTGCCAGCAGCGTGGAGACGGCTTATGGCTACACCTTC. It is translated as CASSVETAYGYTF. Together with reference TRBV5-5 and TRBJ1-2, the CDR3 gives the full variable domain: DAGVTQSPTHLIKTRGQQVTLRCSPISGHKSVSWYQQVLGQGPQFIFQYYEKEERGRGNFPDRFSARQFPNYSSELNVNALLLGDSALYLCASSVETAYGYTFGSGTRLTVV.

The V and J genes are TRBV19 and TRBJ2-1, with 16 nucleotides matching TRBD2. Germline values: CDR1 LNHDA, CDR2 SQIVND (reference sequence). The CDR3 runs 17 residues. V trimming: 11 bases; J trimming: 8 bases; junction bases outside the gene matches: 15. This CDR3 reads CAQKSGTSGRAGDEQFF. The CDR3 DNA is TGTGCCCAAAAATCCGGGACTAGCGGGAGGGCCGGGGATGAGCAGTTCTTC.

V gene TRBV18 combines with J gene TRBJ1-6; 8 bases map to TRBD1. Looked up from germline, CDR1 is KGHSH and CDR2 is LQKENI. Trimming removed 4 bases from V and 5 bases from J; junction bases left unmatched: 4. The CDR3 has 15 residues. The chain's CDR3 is CASSRTGGDNSPLHF. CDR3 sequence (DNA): TGTGCCAGCTCACGTACAGGGGGAGATAATTCACCCCTCCACTTT.

The CDR3 sequence is CASSYGGGGETQYF. DNA of the CDR3: TGTGCCAGCAGTTACGGAGGGGGTGGAGAGACCCAGTACTTC. The chain carries TRBV6-6 and TRBJ2-5; possibly TRBD1 or TRBD2 for D (6 bases each). This CDR3 contains 14 residues. V was pared by 2 bases and J by 4 bases, with 11 bases between. Germline CDR1 reads MNHNY; CDR2 reads SVGAGI (reference sequence).

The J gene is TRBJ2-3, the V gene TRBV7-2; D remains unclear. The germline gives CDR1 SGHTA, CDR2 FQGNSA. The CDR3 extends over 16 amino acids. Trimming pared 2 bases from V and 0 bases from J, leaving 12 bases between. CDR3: CASSLKGGSSTDTQYF. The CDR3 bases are TGTGCCAGCAGCTTAAAGGGCGGTTCTAGCACAGATACGCAGTATTTT.

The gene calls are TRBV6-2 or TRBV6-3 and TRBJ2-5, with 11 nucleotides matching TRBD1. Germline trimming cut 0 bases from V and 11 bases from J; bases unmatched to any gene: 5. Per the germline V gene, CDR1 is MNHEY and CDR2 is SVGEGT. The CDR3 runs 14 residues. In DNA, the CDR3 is TGTGCCAGCAGTTACTCTGTGGACAGGGGGCTGCAGTACTTC. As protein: CASSYSVDRGLQYF.

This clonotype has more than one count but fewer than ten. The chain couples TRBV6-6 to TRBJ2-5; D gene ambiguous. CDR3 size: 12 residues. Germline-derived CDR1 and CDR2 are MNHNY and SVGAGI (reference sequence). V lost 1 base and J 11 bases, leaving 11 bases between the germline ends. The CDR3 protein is CASSYLAGEQYF. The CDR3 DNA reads TGTGCCAGCAGTTACTTGGCCGGTGAGCAGTACTTC.

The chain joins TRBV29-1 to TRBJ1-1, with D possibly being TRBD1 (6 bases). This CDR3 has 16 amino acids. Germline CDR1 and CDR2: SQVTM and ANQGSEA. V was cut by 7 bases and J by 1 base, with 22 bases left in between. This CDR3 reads CSAHPRTTGTNTEAFF. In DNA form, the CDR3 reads TGCAGCGCTCACCCCCGGACGACAGGAACGAACACTGAAGCTTTCTTT.

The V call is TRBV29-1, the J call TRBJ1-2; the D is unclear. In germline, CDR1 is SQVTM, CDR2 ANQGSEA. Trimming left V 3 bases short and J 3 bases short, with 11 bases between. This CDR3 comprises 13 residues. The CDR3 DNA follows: TGCAGCGTTGAGGCAGCGGAACACTATGGCTACACCTTC. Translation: CSVEAAEHYGYTF.

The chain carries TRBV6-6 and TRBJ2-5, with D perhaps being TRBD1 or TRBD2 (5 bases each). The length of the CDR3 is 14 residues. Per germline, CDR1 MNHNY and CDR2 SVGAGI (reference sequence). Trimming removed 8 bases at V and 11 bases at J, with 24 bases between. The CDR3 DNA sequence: TGTGCCAGCCGTCTGAGGGGAACCTACAATGAGCAGTACTTC. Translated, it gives CASRLRGTYNEQYF.

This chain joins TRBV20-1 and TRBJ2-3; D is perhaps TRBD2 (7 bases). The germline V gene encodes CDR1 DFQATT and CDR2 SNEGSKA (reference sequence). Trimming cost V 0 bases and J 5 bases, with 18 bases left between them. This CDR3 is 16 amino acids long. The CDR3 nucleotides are TGCAGTGCTAGAGATGAGGGCCGGGGGGCGAGAGATACGCAGTATTTT. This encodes CSARDEGRGARDTQYF.